What follows are 22 T cell receptor beta chains derived from one specimen sequenced in a study of tumor and adjacent non-tumor tissue in lung cancer. Three rounds of nested PCR, following a modified ARM-PCR protocol, produced the TCRbeta library. MiXCR, applied by TCRdb to the multiplex PCR reads, yields one record per CDR3 protein. The table has approximately 150,000 distinct CDR3 sequences, around two thirds seen once; the top ten hold 15% to 20%. No cell sorting was done before RNA was extracted from the tissue. The sample consisted of lung tumor tissue. The receptors here all came from a man aged 60 to 75 with small cell lung cancer.

The chain has TRBV4-1 and TRBJ2-3, with 9 bases aligning to TRBD2. With V trimmed by 9 bases and J by 1 base, 11 bases remained unmatched. Germline V gene data show CDR1 as MGHRA and CDR2 as YSYEKL. This CDR3 contains 16 residues. For the CDR3, the DNA is TGCGCCAGTAGCACGGGGCGGACTAGCGGCACAGATACGCAGTATTTT. Translation: CASSTGRTSGTDTQYF.

The chain couples TRBV7-8 to TRBJ2-5; 10 bases agree with TRBD2. The CDR3 runs to 15 residues. Germline values: CDR1 SGHVS, CDR2 FQNEAQ. Trimming took 8 bases from V and 4 from J; bases not matched to a gene: 10. This CDR3 reads CASGRAGGPLETQYF. The CDR3 DNA reads as TGTGCCAGCGGGCGAGCGGGAGGGCCTTTAGAGACCCAGTACTTC.

This clonotype was seen a handful of times. The gene calls are TRBV6-1 and TRBJ2-5, with 12 bases identical to TRBD2. Germline values: CDR1 MNHNS, CDR2 SASEGT. The trim removed 6 bases at V and 4 bases at J, leaving 9 bases unmatched. CDR3 length equals 16 residues. The CDR3 loop reads CASSPTSGRSAETQYF. CDR3 coding DNA: TGTGCCAGCAGCCCAACTAGCGGGAGGAGCGCAGAGACCCAGTACTTC.

This clonotype appeared a single time. An end of the junction does not agree with germline; a read error may underlie this. The chain employs TRBV6-5 and TRBJ1-6; a possible D gene is TRBD1 (5 bases). The CDR3 contains 16 residues. The V gene's germline CDR1 is MNHEY and CDR2 SVGAGI. As DNA, the CDR3 is TGTGCCAACAGTTACTCGGGCGGGGGAGGGAATTCACCCCTCCACTTT. The encoded protein is CANSYSGGGGNSPLHF.

Of note for this clonotype: Compared with germline, one end of the junction differs, possibly owing to a read error. The rearrangement links TRBV11-2 to TRBJ2-1; 8 bases map to TRBD2. This CDR3 has 16 residues. Germline loops: CDR1 SGHAT, CDR2 FQNNGV. The DNA of the CDR3 is TGCGCCAGCAGCCGGGAGGGTAGTACGGCCATCCATGAGCAGTTCTTC. It specifies CASSREGSTAIHEQFF.

The chain's CDR3 is CASRLLLPQETQYF. In DNA, the CDR3 is TGTGCCAGCAGGTTACTACTGCCTCAAGAGACCCAGTACTTC. The chain employs TRBV7-9 and TRBJ2-5; D unclear. The germline V and J ends were trimmed by 6 bases and 2 bases, with 13 bases remaining between them. This CDR3 is 14 amino acids long. CDR1 and CDR2 from the germline V gene are SEHNR and FQNEAQ (reference sequence).

About this clonotype: A much larger clonotype is one base distant, so this may be a read error. The chain is built from TRBV20-1 and TRBJ2-4; the D gene is possibly TRBD1 (6 bases). From germline, CDR1 is DFQATT and CDR2 SNEGSKA (reference sequence). The CDR3 sequence is 11 residues long. The CDR3 coding sequence is TGCAGTGCTATACAGGGTTACATTCGGTACTTC. Translated: CSAIQGYIRYF.

This chain connects TRBV20-1 to TRBJ2-3; TRBD2 agrees at 9 bases. The CDR3 covers 15 residues. The V segment lost 6 bases and the J segment 1 base; nucleotides outside the gene matches: 8. Germline V gene data show CDR1 as DFQATT and CDR2 as SNEGSKA (reference sequence). The DNA for the CDR3 is TGCAGTGCGCGAATAGCGGGAGCGGGCACAGATACGCAGTATTTT. Amino acids: CSARIAGAGTDTQYF.

The table lists this clonotype with many counts. The rearrangement joins TRBV7-9 to TRBJ2-7; D is possibly TRBD2 (6 bases). The CDR3 is 15 amino acids. V lost 8 bases and J 1 base, leaving 18 bases between the germline ends. Germline values: CDR1 SEHNR, CDR2 FQNEAQ (reference sequence). DNA of the CDR3: TGTGCCAGCGGGGGAGCGGGCTCACCTTCCTACGAGCAGTACTTC. This encodes CASGGAGSPSYEQYF.

CDR3 residues: CASSFGSGRAVIEQFF. CDR3 in DNA: TGTGCCAGCAGCTTTGGTAGCGGGAGGGCCGTGATTGAGCAGTTCTTC. The chain has TRBV7-8 and TRBJ2-1; 11 nucleotides agree with TRBD2. Per the germline V gene, CDR1 is SGHVS and CDR2 is FQNEAQ. The CDR3 extends over 16 amino acids. The V gene end was trimmed by 3 bases and the J gene end by 9 bases; junction bases not matched to a gene: 10. The entire variable domain, with the rest obtained from reference TRBV7-8 and TRBJ2-1, is as follows: GAGVSQSPRYKVAKRGQDVALRCDPISGHVSLFWYQQALGQGPEFLTYFQNEAQLDKSGLPSDRFFAERPEGSVSTLKIQRTQQEDSAVYLCASSFGSGRAVIEQFFGPGTRLTVL.

This clonotype has a count of ten or more. The chain links TRBV6-5 to TRBJ1-5; TRBD1 matches 9 bases. J lost 3 bases, V lost 5 bases, and 11 bases had no gene match. Germline assignment: CDR1 MNHEY and CDR2 SVGAGI. This CDR3 has 17 amino acids. The CDR3 reads CASSQTSGTGYNQPQHF. DNA of the CDR3: TGTGCCAGCAGTCAAACCTCCGGGACAGGGTACAATCAGCCCCAGCATTTT.

This clonotype has a handful of counts. CDR3 in amino acids: CASSSSGSYNEQFF. In DNA form, the CDR3 reads TGTGCCAGCAGTTCTAGCGGCTCCTACAATGAGCAGTTCTTC. The V call is TRBV12-3 or TRBV12-4, the J call TRBJ2-1, with 7 positions matching TRBD2. The CDR3 sequence is 14 residues long. V gave up 4 bases and J gave up 0 bases; unmatched junction bases: 0.

As concerns this clonotype: A read error may explain this, as a much larger clone is one base away. V usage is TRBV29-1 and J usage is TRBJ1-2; tentative D call: TRBD1 (5 bases). The CDR3 has 11 amino acids. Germline V gene sequence: CDR1 SQVTM, CDR2 ANQGSEA. The CDR3: CSVGQRDGYAF. DNA for the CDR3: TGCAGCGTTGGACAGAGGGATGGCTACGCCTTC.

A remark on this clonotype: A read error may be the cause here, since a much bigger clone is one base away. The chain uses TRBV20-1 and TRBJ2-5; D ambiguous. Trimming cost V 0 bases and J 2 bases, with 13 bases left between them. The CDR3 runs to 15 residues. CDR1 is DFQATT and CDR2 is SNEGSKA in the germline V gene (reference sequence). CDR3 bases: TGCAGTGCTAGAGACCCCCTACTATTTCAAGAGACCCAGTACTTC. It codes for CSARDPLLFQETQYF.

The chain employs TRBV5-1 and TRBJ2-7, with TRBD2 matching 7 bases. V lost 4 bases and J lost 2; bases outside the gene matches: 12. CDR1 and CDR2 (germline): SGHRS, YFSETQ. This CDR3 has 16 amino acids. CDR3 nucleotides: TGCGCCAGCAGCCCCTACCGGACTAGAGGGACCTACGAGCAGTACTTC. It translates to CASSPYRTRGTYEQYF.

Remarks on this clonotype: One junction end does not reproduce the germline sequence, and a read error may be involved. The chain links TRBV6-6 to TRBJ2-2; weak D call: TRBD2 (5 bases). Germline CDR1 MNHNY, CDR2 SVGAGI (reference sequence). This CDR3 has 13 amino acids. Here the CDR3 DNA reads TGTGCCAGCAAACCCGAGTACACCGGGGAGCTGCTTTTT. Encoded protein: CASKPEYTGELLF.

On this clonotype: This CDR3 fails to terminate in the conserved phenylalanine or tryptophan, so it likely reflects a read error. This sequence joins TRBV11-1 and TRBJ2-2; D gene uncertain. The V gene's germline CDR1 is SGHAT and CDR2 FQDESV (reference sequence). V lost 6 bases to trimming and J lost 1 base, with 9 bases between them. The CDR3 totals 14 residues. The CDR3 DNA reads as TGTGCCAGCAGAGGTCGGGTGAACACCGGGGAGCTGTTTCTG. Protein sequence: CASRGRVNTGELFL.

This clonotype was recorded at least ten times. The rearrangement joins TRBV11-2 to TRBJ1-3; D is unclear. Between the trimmed V and J ends, which lost 3 bases and 3 bases, there was a span of 6 bases. Looked up from germline, CDR1 is SGHAT and CDR2 is FQNNGV. This CDR3 comprises 13 residues. The chain's CDR3 is CASSFTVGNTIYF. For the CDR3, the DNA is TGTGCCAGCAGCTTCACGGTTGGAAACACCATATATTTT.

This sequence joins TRBV30 and TRBJ1-5; D call uncertain. CDR1 is GTSNPN, CDR2 SVGIG, per germline (reference sequence). The CDR3 is 13 amino acids. V lost 0 bases to trimming and J lost 0 bases, with 3 bases between them. The CDR3, as DNA: TGTGCCTGGAGTGTACGTAGCAATCAGCCCCAGCATTTT. Protein: CAWSVRSNQPQHF.

By its share, this clonotype is medium-sized. J is TRBJ1-1 and V is TRBV20-1, with TRBD1 identical over 9 bases. V trimming: 0 bases; J trimming: 3 bases; junction bases outside the gene matches: 11. The CDR3 extends over 17 amino acids. Per the germline V gene, CDR1 is DFQATT and CDR2 is SNEGSKA (reference sequence). The CDR3 nucleotides read TGCAGTGCTAGAGATTTGGGGACAGGGCAGTCGGACACTGAAGCTTTCTTT. It is translated as CSARDLGTGQSDTEAFF.

With regard to this clonotype: Sequence at one end of the junction differs from germline and may be a read error. The chain employs TRBV6-1 and TRBJ2-4, with a possible D match to TRBD1 (5 bases). CDR3 length: 13 residues. Germline values: CDR1 MNHNS, CDR2 SASEGT. The CDR3 spells CVSSVRQGNIQYF. CDR3 coding DNA: TGTGTCAGCAGTGTAAGGCAGGGAAACATTCAGTACTTC.

The chain is built from TRBV19 and TRBJ1-2; 8 bases align to TRBD1. Unmatched junction bases numbered 8, after V lost 3 bases and J lost 8 bases. The CDR3 sequence is 14 residues long. Germline CDR1 is LNHDA and CDR2 is SQIVND (reference sequence). The CDR3, as DNA: TGTGCCAGTAGTATCAGACAGGGGACGGGCGGCTACACCTTC. It yields the protein CASSIRQGTGGYTF.